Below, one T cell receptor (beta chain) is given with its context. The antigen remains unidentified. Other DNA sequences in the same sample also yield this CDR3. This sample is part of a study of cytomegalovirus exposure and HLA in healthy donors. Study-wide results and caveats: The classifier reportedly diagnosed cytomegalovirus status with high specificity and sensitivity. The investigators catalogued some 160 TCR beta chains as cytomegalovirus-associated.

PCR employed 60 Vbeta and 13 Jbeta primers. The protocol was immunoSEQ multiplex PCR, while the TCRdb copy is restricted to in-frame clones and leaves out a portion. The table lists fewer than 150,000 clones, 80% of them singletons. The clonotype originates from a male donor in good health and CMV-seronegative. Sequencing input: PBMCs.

CDR3 nucleotide sequence: TGTGCCAGCAGTGCCGAGGAACTTGTCGCCGGGGAGCTGTTTTTT. Its translation is CASSAEELVAGELFF. This sequence joins TRBV9 and TRBJ2-2, with D unresolved. CDR1 and CDR2 from the germline V gene are SGDLS and YYNGEE. The CDR3 runs 15 residues. Trimming took 5 bases from V and 6 from J, leaving 17 bases between them.